This T cell receptor (beta chain) was documented in a study of OX40 agonist ivuxolimab in advanced cancers. With respect to the entire study: Ivuxolimab, which targeted the costimulatory receptor OX40 (CD134), was an agonistic, fully human IgG2 monoclonal antibody. Intravenous ivuxolimab was administered to patients every 2 weeks at six dose levels: 0.01, 0.1, 0.3, 1.5, 3 and 10 mg/kg. Of the approximately 53 patients in dose escalation, around 20 had hepatocellular carcinoma, some 15 had melanoma, 9 had renal cell carcinoma and 9 had head and neck cancer. The dose-escalation cohort was 80% to 90% male with a mean age of roughly 60 years, ranging from roughly 20 to 80. Patients were allowed to have had prior anti-PD-1, anti-PD-L1 or anti-CTLA-4 therapy, and approximately 41% of the dose-escalation patients had previously received checkpoint inhibitors. Partial responses occurred in three dose-escalation patients, of whom one had hepatocellular carcinoma and two had cutaneous melanoma. The purpose of peripheral TCRbeta sequencing was to test whether ivuxolimab changed TCR sequence diversity and led to clonal T-cell expansion. The paper describes the monotherapy dose-escalation part (N of about 52 patients) of the phase I trial of ivuxolimab. General study outcomes and caveats: Low levels of normalized T-cell clonal expansion were also shown by some nonresponding patients. After ivuxolimab, more expanded clones were found on average in CD8+ T cells than in CD4+ T cells. Clonal expansion of both CD4+ and CD8+ blood T cells was observed from baseline to week 6 at doses 0.1 to 3.0 mg/kg. In the 0.1-3.0 mg/kg groups, partial responders were among the patients with the lowest normalized peripheral clonal expansion, particularly in CD8+ T cells. The antigen specificity of the peripheral T cells that underwent clonal expansion was not determined.

Genomic DNA was extracted from sorted cells for sequencing of the TCRbeta CDR3 region. The immunoSEQ Assay was used to sequence the TCRbeta CDR3 regions. TCRdb's version of the immuneACCESS table is confined to in-frame rearrangements and falls short of the full clone set. An unresolved V gene accounts for under half of the shortfall where checked; the remainder is of unknown origin. The sample profile shows 45,000 or so clones; more than 65% of them were found once. The top ten clonotypes cover around 2.6% of the sample. Its CDR3 holds 15 amino acids, cysteine through phenylalanine. CDR3 DNA is the only sequence kept; it has 45 bases, read in frame from the first base. Sequences SGHKS (CDR1) and YYEKEE (CDR2) are obtained from the germline V gene (reference sequence). For this chain, trimming is 4 bases at the V end and 3 bases at the J end, and the number of junction bases without a gene match is 5.

The trial excluded patients who had a history of autoimmune disease or were on systemic immunosuppression. Peripheral blood for TCR sequencing was drawn from every dose cohort at baseline, at cycle 4 day 1 and at cycle 7 day 1. Samples came from an open-label, multicenter, first-in-human phase I dose-escalation trial of ivuxolimab. Adults with locally advanced or metastatic head and neck squamous cell, hepatocellular, melanoma or renal cell carcinoma were enrolled in the trial. Before TCR sequencing, CD4+ and CD8+ T cells were separately sorted from peripheral blood. Details on this clone: No antigen is known for it. No base quality values were provided; no much bigger clone lies one nucleotide off.

This sequence was found in an adult with an advanced solid tumor such as melanoma, head and neck, liver or kidney cancer. Here the chain combines TRBV5-5 and TRBJ1-2, with TRBD1 matching 11 junction bases. The specimen comprised CD4+ or CD8+ T cells sorted from blood, sampled in a trial of the OX40 agonist ivuxolimab. The CDR3 sequence is CASSAGTGGYYGYTF. The DNA reads as follows: TGTGCCAGCAGCGCAGGGACAGGGGGTTACTATGGCTACACCTTC.